The 8 T cell receptor beta chains presented below share a single source sample, sequenced in a study of blood T cell repertoires in COVID-19. Measured with immunoSEQ multiplex PCR; TCRdb has only the in-frame clones, and not every one. The data contain about 83,000 clones, around 90% of them seen just once; the ten biggest clones take up 15% to 20%. The sample was peripheral blood. These receptors were taken from a woman of 80 years or more with active or convalescent COVID-19.

This chain connects TRBV19 to TRBJ2-1, with 12 bases fitting TRBD1. Germline assignment: CDR1 LNHDA and CDR2 SQIVND (reference sequence). Unmatched junction bases numbered 7, after V lost 9 bases and J lost 7 bases. The CDR3 is 14 amino acids. CDR3 loop: CASSPGQGANEQFF. CDR3 coding DNA: TGTGCCAGCTCACCGGGACAGGGGGCAAATGAGCAGTTCTTC.

The V gene is TRBV11-3, the J gene TRBJ2-1; tentative D call: TRBD2 (5 bases). CDR3 length equals 16 residues. V was shortened by 2 bases and J by 4 bases, with 15 bases between the two germline ends. CDR1 and CDR2 from the germline V gene are SGHNT and YENEEA. In nucleotides, the CDR3 is TGTGCCAGCAGCTTATTCGGCGGATCGGGATACAATGAGCAGTTCTTC. Amino acid sequence: CASSLFGGSGYNEQFF.

This clone was counted a few times. CDR3 in amino acids: CASSEVNLVAFF. CDR3 sequence (DNA): TGTGCCAGCAGTGAAGTTAACCTAGTAGCTTTCTTT. V and J are TRBV6-1 and TRBJ1-1; D gene ambiguous. The germline V gene encodes CDR1 MNHNS and CDR2 SASEGT. The V end lost 1 base, the J end lost 10 bases, and 10 bases lay between the germline ends. This CDR3 contains 12 residues.

The rearrangement joins TRBV6-5 to TRBJ1-5; the D gene is possibly TRBD1 (5 bases). From germline, CDR1 is MNHEY and CDR2 SVGAGI. This CDR3 is built from 13 residues. Trimming removed 6 bases at V and 8 bases at J, with 14 bases between. The CDR3, as DNA: TGTGCCAGCAGAGAGACAGCCCAGAAGCCCCAGCATTTT. Amino acids: CASRETAQKPQHF.

This chain uses TRBV28 with TRBJ1-2; possible D gene TRBD1, 5 bases. The germline V gene encodes CDR1 MDHEN and CDR2 SYDVKM. This CDR3 spans 14 amino acids. V was pared by 5 bases and J by 0 bases, with 10 bases between. In DNA form, the CDR3 reads TGTGCCAGCAGTATCGGGGGGGCTAACTATGGCTACACCTTC. This codes for CASSIGGANYGYTF.

The rearrangement uses TRBV19 and TRBJ2-4; 10 bases match TRBD1. The trim removed 3 bases at V and 9 bases at J, leaving 8 bases unmatched. CDR1 and CDR2 from the germline V gene are LNHDA and SQIVND (reference sequence). This CDR3 region has 15 residues. DNA of the CDR3: TGTGCCAGTAGTATGGGACAGGGGCTCAGAGTCATTCAGTACTTC. Translation: CASSMGQGLRVIQYF.

There are a few counts of this clone. The J gene is TRBJ1-2, the V gene TRBV5-6, with TRBD1 matching 7 bases. With V trimmed by 4 bases and J by 4 bases, 7 bases remained unmatched. The CDR3 runs to 14 residues. Germline V gene lookup returns CDR1 SGHDT and CDR2 YYEEEE. Here the CDR3 reads CASSLGQFFYGYTF. In DNA form, the CDR3 reads TGTGCCAGCAGCCTGGGACAGTTTTTCTATGGCTACACCTTC.

The rearrangement uses TRBV7-3 and TRBJ2-3, with D perhaps matching TRBD1 (5 bases). Trimming took 5 bases from V and 4 from J, leaving 10 bases between them. This CDR3 is 13 amino acids long. Germline V gives CDR1 SGHTA, CDR2 FQGTGA. CDR3 sequence reads: CASSTQGSDTQYF. The CDR3 DNA sequence: TGTGCCAGCAGCACTCAGGGATCAGATACGCAGTATTTT.